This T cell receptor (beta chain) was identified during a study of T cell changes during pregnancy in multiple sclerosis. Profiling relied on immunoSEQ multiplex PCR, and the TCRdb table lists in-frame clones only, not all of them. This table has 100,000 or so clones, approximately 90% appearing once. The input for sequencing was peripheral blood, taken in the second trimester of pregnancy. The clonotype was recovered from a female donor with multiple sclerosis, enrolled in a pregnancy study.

CDR3 coding DNA: TGTGCCAGCAGCTTTATGTCCAGCGGGGTCGATGAGCAGTTCTTC. It is translated as CASSFMSSGVDEQFF. This rearrangement joins TRBV11-3 to TRBJ2-1, with TRBD2 matching over 7 bases. CDR1 is SGHNT and CDR2 is YENEEA in the germline V gene. There are 15 residues in the CDR3. Germline trimming cut 3 bases from V and 8 bases from J; bases unmatched to any gene: 10.